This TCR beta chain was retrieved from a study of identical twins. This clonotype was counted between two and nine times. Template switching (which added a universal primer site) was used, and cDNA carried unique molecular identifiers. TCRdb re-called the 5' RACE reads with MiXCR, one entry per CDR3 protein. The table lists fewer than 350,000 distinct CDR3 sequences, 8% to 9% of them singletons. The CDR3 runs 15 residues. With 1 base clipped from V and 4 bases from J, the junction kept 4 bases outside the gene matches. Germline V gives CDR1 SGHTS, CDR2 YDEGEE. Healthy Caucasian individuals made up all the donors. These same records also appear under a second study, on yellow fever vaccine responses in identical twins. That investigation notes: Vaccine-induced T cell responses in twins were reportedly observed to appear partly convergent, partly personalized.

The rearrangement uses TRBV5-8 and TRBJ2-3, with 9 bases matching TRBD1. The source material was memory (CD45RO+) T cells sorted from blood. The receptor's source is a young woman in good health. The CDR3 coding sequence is TGTGCCAGCAGCTTGAGGACAGGGGTGTCAGATACGCAGTATTTT. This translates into CASSLRTGVSDTQYF.